This T cell receptor beta chain was sequenced during a study of shared clonotypes between healthy human individuals. Across the study: Used for every donor were three CD4 naive, three CD4 memory, two CD8 naive and one CD8 memory plate.

With respect to this clone: What it recognizes is unknown.

Terminally differentiated effector memory CD45RA+ cells were excluded by CCR7 positive selection of CD45RO-negative cells. Donors, without exception, were Caucasian adults residing in Nashville, Tennessee. Whole-study results and caveats: For sorted subsets, rarefaction showed incomplete sequencing despite large depth.

Assay used: immunoSEQ multiplex PCR; TCRdb lists only in-frame clones, some missing. The data show approximately 810,000 clones, with 92% seen just once and around 24% held by the top ten. The CDR3 length is 15 residues. This receptor was taken from a man aged 25 to 40 in good health. The sample consisted of naive CD8+ T cells sorted from blood. The gene calls are TRBV21-1 and TRBJ2-2; the D call of TRBD2 is as the table states it, not checked on the DNA. TRBV21-1 is labeled a pseudogene. CDR3 nucleotide sequence: TGTGCCAGCAGCTTAGCGGGGGGGAACACCGGGGAGCTGTTTTTT. The encoded protein is CASSLAGGNTGELFF.